This record covers a single TCR beta chain. Its antigen is unidentified. The sample belongs to a study of shared clonotypes between healthy human individuals. Findings and limits, study-wide: Non-shared clonotypes showed lower generation probabilities than clonotypes common to all four donors. Larger estimated richness was generally seen in naive subsets than in memory subsets.

TCRdb's copy holds only in-frame clones and misses some; the assay was immunoSEQ multiplex PCR. The table has 2 million to 2.5 million clones, approximately 93% seen once. The CDR3 is 17 amino acids. The germline V gene encodes CDR1 SGHTA and CDR2 FQGTGA. V was pared by 8 bases and J by 4 bases, with 26 bases between. This clonotype was obtained from a man younger than 30 in good health. Some clones in this sample may be carry-over from other donors' samples. V usage is TRBV7-3 and J usage is TRBJ1-2; D is uncertain. The sample taken for sequencing was naive CD4+ T cells from PBMCs. The subset: CD45RA+ positively selected. The CDR3 DNA reads as TGTGCCAGCGCGCGCGCGTCTGGAGAATCCTCTACCTATGGCTACACCTTC. Protein product: CASARASGESSTYGYTF. The full variable domain, completed using reference TRBV7-3 and TRBJ1-2, is GAGVSQTPSNKVTEKGKYVELRCDPISGHTALYWYRQSLGQGPEFLIYFQGTGAADDSGLPNDRFFAVRPEGSVSTLKIQRTERGDSAVYLCASARASGESSTYGYTFGSGTRLTVV.